The next 10 T cell receptor beta chains were all read from a single sample in a study of T cell repertoires in aging, cancer and after chemotherapy. A mixed TRB-A/B primer pool amplified rearranged TRB by multiplex touch-down PCR. TCRdb itself ran the multiplex PCR reads through MiXCR, one entry per CDR3 protein. The data contain 2,500 to 3,500 distinct CDR3 sequences, approximately 31% of them singletons. TCR beta rearrangements were amplified from peripheral blood genomic DNA. The sample comprised blood. These receptors all come from a human donor with a solid tumor.

The chain employs TRBV28 and TRBJ1-1; 7 bases line up with TRBD1. There are 14 residues in the CDR3. V shed 8 bases and J 4 bases; nucleotides not matched to a gene: 10. Germline lookup yields CDR1 MDHEN and CDR2 SYDVKM. The CDR3 loop reads CASCTTGEGTEAFF. The CDR3 DNA reads as TGTGCCAGCTGCACAACAGGGGAGGGCACTGAAGCTTTCTTT.

The chain links TRBV12-3 or TRBV12-4 to TRBJ2-1; a possible D gene is TRBD2 (5 bases). V shed 6 bases and J shed 9 bases, with 18 bases lying between them. The CDR3 contains 14 residues. This chain's CDR3 is CASSFRGSWREQFF. The CDR3 DNA sequence: TGTGCCAGCAGCTTTAGAGGGAGTTGGCGTGAGCAGTTCTTC.

Turning to this clonotype: Sequence at one end of the junction differs from germline and may be a read error. The rearrangement links TRBV7-7 to TRBJ2-1, with D possibly matching TRBD1 (5 bases). The CDR3 has 13 amino acids. Germline-derived CDR1 and CDR2 are SSHAT and FNYEAQ (reference sequence). The CDR3 here is CASSSGHRNEQFF. In DNA form, the CDR3 reads TGTGCTAGCAGCTCAGGACACCGCAATGAGCAGTTCTTC.

Here the CDR3 reads CARTWFCVSAANTGELFF. The CDR3 region has the DNA TGTGCCAGAACTTGGTTTTGTGTATCAGCTGCGAACACCGGGGAGCTGTTTTTT. This rearrangement joins TRBV7-4 to TRBJ2-2; no firm D call. The CDR3 length is 18 residues. From germline, CDR1 is SGHVT and CDR2 SQSDAQ. Trimming cost V 9 bases and J 0 bases, with 23 bases left between them.

The chain employs TRBV21-1 and TRBJ1-1; TRBD1, the D gene given by the table, was not confirmed from the DNA. TRBV21-1 is reported as a pseudogene. This CDR3 region has 16 residues. CDR3 region: CASSKSGREVNTEAFF. The CDR3 nucleotides read TGTGCCAGCAGCAAATCGGGCAGGGAAGTTAACACTGAAGCTTTCTTT.

A few counts support this clonotype. The rearrangement joins TRBV12-5 to TRBJ2-3; unclear D gene. V was cut by 6 bases and J by 6 bases, with 10 bases left in between. Germline V gives CDR1 LGHNT, CDR2 FRNRAP. CDR3 length: 12 residues. The CDR3 loop reads CASGETPDTQYF. CDR3 DNA: TGTGCTAGTGGGGAGACCCCCGATACGCAGTATTTT.

By share, this clonotype counts as medium-sized. The V gene is TRBV27, the J gene TRBJ1-2; 8 nucleotides line up with TRBD1. CDR3 length equals 13 residues. Germline V gene lookup returns CDR1 MNHEY and CDR2 SMNVEV (reference sequence). V lost 4 bases and J lost 3; bases outside the gene matches: 1. This chain's CDR3 is CASSSGQDYGYTF. The CDR3 DNA reads TGTGCCAGCAGTTCGGGACAGGACTATGGCTACACCTTC.

This clonotype was detected a few times. This CDR3 is CASSLGMGADYGYTF. As DNA, the CDR3 is TGCGCCAGCAGTTTGGGGATGGGGGCTGACTATGGCTACACCTTC. The rearrangement links TRBV10-2 to TRBJ1-2; TRBD1 might be the D (6 bases). The CDR3 has 15 amino acids. The germline CDR1 and CDR2 sequences are WSHSY and SAAADI. The germline V and J ends were trimmed by 5 bases and 3 bases, with 16 bases remaining between them.

V and J are TRBV27 and TRBJ1-1; a weak D match, TRBD1 (5 bases). Trimming cost V 0 bases and J 6 bases, with 8 bases left between them. The germline gives CDR1 MNHEY, CDR2 SMNVEV (reference sequence). The length of the CDR3 is 13 residues. The CDR3 DNA follows: TGTGCCAGCAGTTTATCGGGGGGGGCTGAAGCTTTCTTT. It yields the protein CASSLSGGAEAFF.

The chain uses TRBV6-5 and TRBJ1-1; D is undetermined. The CDR3 consists of 14 residues. Deletions cut 6 bases from V and 1 base from J, with 12 bases between. Germline CDR1 MNHEY, CDR2 SVGAGI. The CDR3 nucleotides read TGTGCCAGCAGGCCAGGTCGAGGGAACACTGAAGCTTTCTTT. Translating gives CASRPGRGNTEAFF.